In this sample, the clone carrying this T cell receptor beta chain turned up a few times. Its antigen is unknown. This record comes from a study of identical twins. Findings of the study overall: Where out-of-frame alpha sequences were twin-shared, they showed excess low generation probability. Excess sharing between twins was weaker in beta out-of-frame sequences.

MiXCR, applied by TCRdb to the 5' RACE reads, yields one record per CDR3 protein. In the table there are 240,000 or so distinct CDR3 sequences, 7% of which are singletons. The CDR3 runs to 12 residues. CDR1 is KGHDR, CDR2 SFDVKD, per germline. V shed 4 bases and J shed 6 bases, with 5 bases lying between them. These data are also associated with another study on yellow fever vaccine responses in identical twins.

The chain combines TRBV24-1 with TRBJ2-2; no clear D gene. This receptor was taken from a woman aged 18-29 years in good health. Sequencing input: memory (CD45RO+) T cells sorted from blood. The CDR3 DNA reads TGTGCCACCAGTGAAACCCCCGGGGAGCTGTTTTTT. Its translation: CATSETPGELFF.